The 25 T cell receptor beta chains below were found in one sample sequenced in a study of post-analysis software for immune sequencing data. Study results and caveats: In patients, about five TRBV segments were more frequent than in controls, with TRBV5-6, TRBV5-1 and TRBV20-1 among them.

No antigen has been assigned to these receptors. cDNA libraries for TCR beta contained unique molecular identifiers. TCRdb re-derived calls from the PCR reads in MiXCR, one entry per CDR3 protein. This repertoire shows around 500,000 distinct CDR3 sequences, 30% to 40% found once; its top ten account for 4.5% to 7.5%. The sequenced material came from blood. These receptors were taken from a girl aged 2-17 years with multiple sclerosis.

This clonotype was counted only a few times. The rearrangement uses TRBV6-4 and TRBJ2-1; TRBD1 matches at 9 bases. The CDR3 runs 16 residues. The V gene's germline CDR1 is MRHNA and CDR2 SNTAGT. V dropped 3 bases and J dropped 3; count of bases not matched to a gene: 6. The CDR3 nucleotides read TGTGCCAGCAGTGAGAGGACAGGGGCGTACTACAATGAGCAGTTCTTC. This codes for CASSERTGAYYNEQFF.

V and J are TRBV5-6 and TRBJ1-2; D not certain. Trimming removed 1 base from V and 8 bases from J, with 12 bases in between. CDR1 is SGHDT, CDR2 YYEEEE, per germline. CDR3 length: 13 residues. The chain's CDR3 is CASSLPSLKGYTF. CDR3 DNA sequence: TGTGCCAGCAGCTTGCCGTCTCTTAAGGGCTACACCTTC. The full variable domain, in which reference TRBV5-6 and TRBJ1-2 provide the parts outside the CDR3, is DAGVTQSPTHLIKTRGQQVTLRCSPKSGHDTVSWYQQALGQGPQFIFQYYEEEERQRGNFPDRFSGHQFPNYSSELNVNALLLGDSALYLCASSLPSLKGYTFGSGTRLTVV.

This clonotype was observed a handful of times. The V call is TRBV20-1, the J call TRBJ2-7; tentatively, D is TRBD2 (5 bases). Trimming shortened V by 3 bases and J by 2 bases, and 11 bases separated the two germline ends. Germline CDR1 reads DFQATT; CDR2 reads SNEGSKA (reference sequence). There are 13 residues in the CDR3. The CDR3 nucleotides read TGCAGTGCTAGTCAGGACTGGGCCTACGAGCAGTACTTC. Its translation: CSASQDWAYEQYF.

The chain uses TRBV3-1 and TRBJ2-1; 8 nucleotides line up with TRBD2. After removal of 1 base from V and 8 bases from J, the junction contained 13 bases not matched to a gene. Germline V gene sequence: CDR1 LGHDT, CDR2 YNNKEL (reference sequence). The CDR3 loop spans 17 amino acids. The CDR3 DNA reads as TGTGCCAGCAGCCAAGTCTTTTCGGGGGGGCCTTTCGATGAGCAGTTCTTC. This translates into CASSQVFSGGPFDEQFF.

The V gene is TRBV7-9, the J gene TRBJ2-3; the D is unclear. Germline CDR1 SEHNR, CDR2 FQNEAQ (reference sequence). The CDR3 has 14 amino acids. V shed 1 base and J shed 2 bases, with 7 bases lying between them. In nucleotides, the CDR3 is TGTGCCAGCAGCTTAGAGGGATTCACAGATACGCAGTATTTT. The encoded protein is CASSLEGFTDTQYF.

This clonotype was seen only a few times. The V call is TRBV20-1, the J call TRBJ1-5; D not certain. CDR1 is DFQATT, CDR2 SNEGSKA, per germline (reference sequence). Trimming left V 1 base short and J 3 bases short, with 7 bases between. The CDR3 totals 13 residues. DNA for the CDR3: TGCAGTGCTAGAGTTCCAGCCAATCAGCCCCAGCATTTT. Its translation is CSARVPANQPQHF.

This rearrangement joins TRBV7-8 to TRBJ2-3, with D perhaps TRBD1 or TRBD2 (5 bases each). This CDR3 spans 17 amino acids. V gave up 4 bases and J gave up 0 bases, with 17 bases separating them. Germline CDR1 SGHVS, CDR2 FQNEAQ. CDR3 region: CASSSVGFGASTDTQYF. The CDR3 bases are TGTGCCAGCAGCTCCGTGGGGTTCGGGGCTAGCACAGATACGCAGTATTTT. Full variable domain (remainder filled in from reference TRBV7-8 and TRBJ2-3): GAGVSQSPRYKVAKRGQDVALRCDPISGHVSLFWYQQALGQGPEFLTYFQNEAQLDKSGLPSDRFFAERPEGSVSTLKIQRTQQEDSAVYLCASSSVGFGASTDTQYFGPGTRLTVL.

This clonotype was seen a few times. This rearrangement joins TRBV20-1 to TRBJ2-4, with D possibly called TRBD1 or TRBD2 (5 bases each). The germline V and J ends were trimmed by 3 bases and 8 bases, with 14 bases remaining between them. The germline gives CDR1 DFQATT, CDR2 SNEGSKA (reference sequence). This CDR3 spans 13 amino acids. The CDR3 sequence: CSASQRGRDIQYF. The CDR3 nucleotides are TGCAGTGCTAGCCAGAGGGGACGGGACATTCAGTACTTC.

The V and J genes are TRBV4-1 and TRBJ2-4, with TRBD2 identical over 10 bases. The V segment lost 0 bases and the J segment 2 bases; nucleotides outside the gene matches: 13. Germline V gene sequence: CDR1 MGHRA, CDR2 YSYEKL. This CDR3 region has 20 residues. This CDR3 reads CASSQDPGSGGPGPKNIQYF. CDR3 DNA: TGCGCCAGCAGCCAAGATCCCGGTAGCGGGGGGCCCGGACCCAAAAACATTCAGTACTTC.

CDR3 in amino acids: CASQWGRNYGYTF. As DNA, the CDR3 is TGTGCCAGCCAATGGGGACGGAACTATGGCTACACCTTC. The gene calls are TRBV21-1 and TRBJ1-2; no check of the table's D call, TRBD1, against the DNA was made. TRBV21-1 is a listed pseudogene. This CDR3 contains 13 residues.

V usage is TRBV5-6 and J usage is TRBJ2-7; TRBD1 or TRBD2 may be the D gene (5 bases each). CDR3 length: 16 residues. V shed 0 bases and J shed 0 bases, with 13 bases lying between them. The V gene's germline CDR1 is SGHDT and CDR2 YYEEEE. CDR3 protein: CASSLAGTGSSYEQYF. In nucleotides, the CDR3 is TGTGCCAGCAGCTTGGCCGGGACGGGGAGCTCCTACGAGCAGTACTTC.

The V and J genes are TRBV10-2 and TRBJ2-7, with D possibly being TRBD1 (5 bases). Trimming stripped 5 bases from V and 5 bases from J, with 10 bases between. Germline CDR1 and CDR2: WSHSY and SAAADI. The CDR3 has 12 amino acids. CDR3 residues: CASSTGQDEQYF. Here the CDR3 DNA reads TGCGCCAGCAGTACTGGACAAGACGAGCAGTACTTC.

The table lists this clonotype with a few counts. The V call is TRBV12-3 or TRBV12-4, the J call TRBJ2-7; 15 bases fit TRBD2. The length of the CDR3 is 18 residues. Trimming at V came to 7 bases and at J to 1 base, leaving 11 bases not matched to a gene. The CDR3 here is CASTPGLAGGFLSYEQYF. The CDR3 bases are TGTGCCAGCACCCCGGGACTAGCGGGGGGTTTCCTTTCCTACGAGCAGTACTTC.

This chain joins TRBV18 and TRBJ1-4, with D unresolved. The CDR3 has 13 amino acids. Germline CDR1 KGHSH, CDR2 LQKENI. The ends were cut back, 2 bases at V and 4 bases at J, with 5 bases in the middle. For the CDR3, the DNA is TGTGCCAGCTCACCAAAGGGTAATGAAAAACTGTTTTTT. It is translated as CASSPKGNEKLFF.

The V call is TRBV7-9, the J call TRBJ1-2; 7 bases match TRBD1. The CDR3 sequence is 13 residues long. Germline V CDR1 and CDR2: SEHNR, FQNEAQ (reference sequence). Trimming cost V 4 bases and J 4 bases; bases outside gene matches: 3. CDR3 sequence (DNA): TGTGCCAGCAGCTGGACAGGTTCCTATGGCTACACCTTC. This translates into CASSWTGSYGYTF.

This clonotype was observed a few times. The chain joins TRBV11-1 to TRBJ2-1; D is undetermined. Looked up from germline, CDR1 is SGHAT and CDR2 is FQDESV (reference sequence). The CDR3 length is 12 residues. V gave up 4 bases and J gave up 10 bases, with 11 bases separating them. CDR3 coding DNA: TGTGCCAGCAGCTGGAGATACACCGAGCAGTTCTTC. This gives the protein CASSWRYTEQFF.

V gene TRBV27 combines with J gene TRBJ2-6; no clear D gene. Germline CDR1 MNHEY, CDR2 SMNVEV (reference sequence). V gave up 1 base and J gave up 3 bases, with 10 bases separating them. CDR3 length: 16 residues. The CDR3 sequence: CASSLFLGGGANVLTF. Here the CDR3 DNA reads TGTGCCAGCAGTTTATTTTTGGGTGGTGGGGCCAACGTCCTGACTTTC. Full variable domain (outside the CDR3, taken from reference TRBV27 and TRBJ2-6): EAQVTQNPRYLITVTGKKLTVTCSQNMNHEYMSWYRQDPGLGLRQIYYSMNVEVTDKGDVPEGYKVSRKEKRNFPLILESPSPNQTSLYFCASSLFLGGGANVLTFGAGSRLTVL.

This chain connects TRBV20-1 to TRBJ2-3; 11 bases align to TRBD2. Germline V gene data show CDR1 as DFQATT and CDR2 as SNEGSKA (reference sequence). The V and J ends lost 1 base and 1 base, in that order; junction bases with no gene match: 10. The CDR3 totals 18 residues. This chain's CDR3 is CSARAELAGGHRTDTQYF. CDR3 coding DNA: TGCAGTGCTAGAGCAGAATTAGCGGGGGGGCATCGCACAGATACGCAGTATTTT.

This clonotype occurred a few times. The gene calls are TRBV15 and TRBJ1-2, with 11 bases fitting TRBD1. CDR1 and CDR2 (germline): LNHNV, YYDKDF (reference sequence). V trimming: 0 bases; J trimming: 5 bases; junction bases outside the gene matches: 2. CDR3 length equals 15 residues. CDR3 protein: CATSRDRDRGYGYTF. As DNA, the CDR3 is TGTGCCACCAGCAGAGATCGGGACAGGGGGTATGGCTACACCTTC. The entire variable domain, with the rest obtained from reference TRBV15 and TRBJ1-2, is as follows: DAMVIQNPRYQVTQFGKPVTLSCSQTLNHNVMYWYQQKSSQAPKLLFHYYDKDFNNEADTPDNFQSRRPNTSFCFLDIRSPGLGDTAMYLCATSRDRDRGYGYTFGSGTRLTVV.

V and J are TRBV2 and TRBJ2-5, with D unresolved. CDR1 and CDR2 from the germline V gene are SNHLY and FYNNEI. The CDR3 totals 12 residues. V gave up 8 bases and J gave up 5 bases, with 12 bases separating them. The CDR3 sequence: CASLTKFETQYF. CDR3 in DNA: TGTGCCAGCCTAACCAAATTCGAGACCCAGTACTTC.

This clonotype was observed at least ten times. The chain employs TRBV29-1 and TRBJ2-5; TRBD2 might be the D (6 bases). From germline, CDR1 is SQVTM and CDR2 ANQGSEA. V lost 4 bases to trimming and J lost 5 bases, with 11 bases between them. This CDR3 has 12 amino acids. The CDR3 reads CSVGRDWETQYF. For the CDR3, the DNA is TGCAGCGTTGGGCGGGATTGGGAGACCCAGTACTTC.

Of note for this clonotype: One junction end disagrees with the germline gene, perhaps due to a read error. This chain links TRBV20-1 with TRBJ1-4; D gene uncertain. The CDR3 has 19 amino acids. CDR1 and CDR2 (germline): DFQATT, SNEGSKA (reference sequence). CDR3 coding DNA: TGCAGTGCTAGAGAAAAGCGTAGCACAGCCCAGGCAACTAATGAAAAACCGTTTTTT. This codes for CSAREKRSTAQATNEKPFF.

This clonotype was found a few times. The rearrangement uses TRBV6-5 and TRBJ1-1; D is uncertain. Trimming took 0 bases from V and 5 from J, leaving 10 bases between them. The CDR3 consists of 14 residues. Germline lookup yields CDR1 MNHEY and CDR2 SVGAGI. CDR3 DNA sequence: TGTGCCAGCAGTTACTCGCCTGGATGGACTGAAGCTTTCTTT. The encoded protein is CASSYSPGWTEAFF.

The chain uses TRBV3-1 and TRBJ2-7, with D maybe TRBD1 (6 bases). With 0 bases removed from V and 2 bases from J, the gap between germline ends came to 8 bases. This CDR3 is 14 amino acids long. Per germline, CDR1 LGHDT and CDR2 YNNKEL (reference sequence). For the CDR3, the DNA is TGTGCCAGCAGCCAAGATTGGGGGCCCTACGAGCAGTACTTC. Protein product: CASSQDWGPYEQYF.

Concerning this clonotype itself: A much larger clone lies a single base off, so this may be a read error. The rearrangement joins TRBV5-5 to TRBJ2-7; D unresolved. The CDR3 is made up of 14 amino acids. CDR1 and CDR2 (germline): SGHKS, YYEKEE (reference sequence). V shed 3 bases and J shed 0 bases, with 10 bases lying between them. The CDR3 DNA reads TGTGCCAGCAGCTGCGATTCGACCTCCTACGAGCAGTACTTC. This sequence encodes CASSCDSTSYEQYF.